The clone carrying this TCR beta chain was observed a handful of times. Antigen: not known. This sample is drawn from a study of blood T cells in healthy people across ages. Study overall: Template switching picked up about one barcoded beta molecule for each two T cells.

Study findings and constraints: Long-lived and aged donors differed, with more naive CD4+ cells and higher diversity in the long-lived.

A second PCR, run for about 7 to 12 cycles, used a sample-barcoded 5' primer plus a J-beta primer mix. A template-switch adaptor containing 12 random nucleotides labeled each cDNA molecule. A single record per CDR3 protein comes from TCRdb applying MiXCR to the 5' RACE reads. The repertoire holds about 970,000 distinct CDR3 sequences, with just over 50% as singletons. Sequenced material: blood. The clonotype originates from a woman aged 60-75 years in good health.

CDR3 coding DNA: TGTGCCACCAGCAGAGATCCGGGGCAAGATACGCAGTATTTT. This translates into CATSRDPGQDTQYF. The chain uses TRBV15 and TRBJ2-3; D possibly uses TRBD1 or TRBD2 (5 bases each). Trimming shortened V by 0 bases and J by 5 bases, and 9 bases separated the two germline ends. The germline V gene has CDR1 LNHNV and CDR2 YYDKDF (reference sequence). The CDR3 sequence is 14 residues long.